A single sample gave rise to the 17 T cell receptor beta chains below, sequenced in a study of blood T cell repertoires in COVID-19. Assay: immunoSEQ multiplex PCR; the TCRdb copy retains only in-frame clones and omits some. Of about 170,000 clones in the sample, about four fifths were seen once. The sample taken for sequencing was peripheral blood. These receptors were collected from a woman aged 65 to 85 who had recovered from COVID-19.

The CDR3 is CSAQPRQNTGELFF. In nucleotides, the CDR3 is TGCAGCGCCCAACCCCGACAGAACACCGGGGAGCTGTTTTTT. The J gene is TRBJ2-2, the V gene TRBV29-1; D is unresolved. V gave up 7 bases and J gave up 1 base, with 13 bases separating them. CDR1 and CDR2 (germline): SQVTM, ANQGSEA. The CDR3 is 14 amino acids.

This clone was observed once. This chain uses TRBV9 with TRBJ2-3; 10 bases are shared with TRBD1. In germline, CDR1 is SGDLS, CDR2 YYNGEE. V was clipped by 3 bases and J by 0 bases; unmatched bases: 7. This CDR3 has 17 residues. CDR3 in DNA: TGTGCCAGCAGCGCGGGACAGGGGATCCCTAGCACAGATACGCAGTATTTT. It specifies CASSAGQGIPSTDTQYF.

The chain is built from TRBV18 and TRBJ1-4; D uncertain. From germline, CDR1 is KGHSH and CDR2 LQKENI. V dropped 3 bases and J dropped 3 bases, with 8 bases sitting between them. The CDR3 runs to 14 residues. For the CDR3, the DNA is TGTGCCAGCTCACCGAGGGCAGCTAATGAAAAACTGTTTTTT. Residues: CASSPRAANEKLFF.

The DNA for the CDR3 is TGTGCCAGCAGTCCCAGCGGGCCCAATGAGCAGTTCTTC. Translation: CASSPSGPNEQFF. The gene calls are TRBV28 and TRBJ2-1; a weak D match, TRBD2 (6 bases). This CDR3 contains 13 residues. Deletions cut 5 bases from V and 6 bases from J, with 11 bases between. Germline V gene data show CDR1 as MDHEN and CDR2 as SYDVKM.

This clone showed up just once. V is TRBV5-6 and J is TRBJ1-2; a weak D match, TRBD1 (5 bases). Trimming took 4 bases from V and 8 from J, leaving 12 bases between them. The CDR3 covers 12 residues. Germline lookup yields CDR1 SGHDT and CDR2 YYEEEE. CDR3 sequence: CASSPGGWGYTF. CDR3 DNA sequence: TGTGCCAGCAGCCCTGGGGGGTGGGGCTACACCTTC. Filled out from reference TRBV5-6 and TRBJ1-2, the complete variable domain reads DAGVTQSPTHLIKTRGQQVTLRCSPKSGHDTVSWYQQALGQGPQFIFQYYEEEERQRGNFPDRFSGHQFPNYSSELNVNALLLGDSALYLCASSPGGWGYTFGSGTRLTVV.

This clone was counted a single time. The chain combines TRBV27 with TRBJ1-1; D is unclear. V was pared by 6 bases and J by 8 bases, with 10 bases between. The CDR3 sequence is 11 residues long. Germline loops: CDR1 MNHEY, CDR2 SMNVEV (reference sequence). CDR3 protein: CASRSQAEAFF. CDR3 coding DNA: TGTGCCAGCAGATCTCAGGCGGAAGCTTTCTTT.

The chain is built from TRBV2 and TRBJ1-6; D remains unclear. Germline V gene sequence: CDR1 SNHLY, CDR2 FYNNEI. Trimming removed 3 bases at V and 8 bases at J, with 8 bases between. CDR3 length: 13 amino acids. The CDR3 coding sequence is TGTGCCAGCAGTGAGGTCGGGGATTCACCCCTCCACTTT. Encoded protein: CASSEVGDSPLHF. Together with reference TRBV2 and TRBJ1-6, the CDR3 gives the full variable domain: EPEVTQTPSHQVTQMGQEVILRCVPISNHLYFYWYRQILGQKVEFLVSFYNNEISEKSEIFDDQFSVERPDGSNFTLKIRSTKLEDSAMYFCASSEVGDSPLHFGNGTRLTVT.

The chain recombines TRBV7-3 with TRBJ1-1; TRBD1 matches at 7 bases. V dropped 5 bases and J dropped 5; count of bases not matched to a gene: 8. The CDR3 contains 14 residues. Germline assignment: CDR1 SGHTA and CDR2 FQGTGA. The CDR3 nucleotides are TGTGCCAGCAGCCCAAGGGGGCTGGGGACTGAAGCTTTCTTT. It specifies CASSPRGLGTEAFF.

This clone was found a few times. The chain links TRBV4-2 to TRBJ2-3, with 7 positions matching TRBD2. V lost 0 bases and J lost 3; bases outside the gene matches: 3. The CDR3 spans 15 residues. Germline V gene lookup returns CDR1 LGHNA and CDR2 YNFKEQ. The DNA for the CDR3 is TGTGCCAGCAGCCAAGACAGCGGGGAAACAGATACGCAGTATTTT. Translated, it gives CASSQDSGETDTQYF.

Here the CDR3 DNA reads TGTGCCAGCAGCATGACAGCGGGAGGGCCCTGGAATGAGCAGTTCTTC. It encodes CASSMTAGGPWNEQFF. The J gene is TRBJ2-1, the V gene TRBV9; 10 bases are shared with TRBD2. The CDR3 has 16 amino acids. The trim removed 4 bases at V and 7 bases at J, leaving 11 bases unmatched. CDR1 is SGDLS, CDR2 YYNGEE, per germline.

This chain uses TRBV6-2 or TRBV6-3 with TRBJ2-5; the D gene is possibly TRBD2 (7 bases). Trimming pared 4 bases from V and 7 bases from J, leaving 16 bases between. The V gene's germline CDR1 is MNHEY and CDR2 SVGEGT. The CDR3 contains 14 residues. The CDR3 nucleotides read TGTGCCAGCAGTTTCGCGGGGGCCGGCGGGACCCAGTACTTC. This sequence encodes CASSFAGAGGTQYF.

The chain is built from TRBV5-6 and TRBJ1-3; D not resolved. Germline assignment: CDR1 SGHDT and CDR2 YYEEEE. The CDR3 is 16 residues long. Trimming left V 4 bases short and J 0 bases short, with 14 bases between. Written as DNA, the CDR3 is TGTGCCAGCAGCACGCCCGGGAGATACTCTGGAAACACCATATATTTT. Translation gives CASSTPGRYSGNTIYF.

CDR3 region: CASSPAGGLWYGYTF. In nucleotides, the CDR3 is TGTGCCAGCAGCCCAGCTGGAGGGCTGTGGTATGGCTACACCTTC. The gene calls are TRBV7-9 and TRBJ1-2; unclear D gene. The CDR3 spans 15 residues. V was clipped by 5 bases and J by 5 bases, with 18 bases between them. The germline gives CDR1 SEHNR, CDR2 FQNEAQ (reference sequence).

This clone has a handful of counts. This sequence joins TRBV19 and TRBJ1-2, with D uncertain. The CDR3 is 14 amino acids. Trimming pared 6 bases from V and 2 bases from J, leaving 13 bases between. Germline V lookup: CDR1 LNHDA, CDR2 SQIVND (reference sequence). CDR3 coding DNA: TGTGCCAGTAGCCCCGGGAGGGCCAACTATGGCTACACCTTC. Its protein is CASSPGRANYGYTF.

The chain joins TRBV9 to TRBJ1-6; possible D gene TRBD1, 5 bases. This CDR3 is built from 13 residues. In germline, CDR1 is SGDLS, CDR2 YYNGEE. Trimming stripped 2 bases from V and 9 bases from J, with 9 bases between. The CDR3 sequence: CASSVRQGSPLHF. The CDR3 DNA reads as TGTGCCAGCAGCGTGAGGCAGGGTTCACCCCTCCACTTT.

The gene calls are TRBV2 and TRBJ2-3, with 9 bases fitting TRBD2. Trimming took 6 bases from V and 2 from J; bases not matched to a gene: 3. The germline CDR1 and CDR2 sequences are SNHLY and FYNNEI. This CDR3 has 14 amino acids. CDR3 nucleotide sequence: TGTGCCAGCAGGCGGGGGGGCTCCACAGATACGCAGTATTTT. Translating gives CASRRGGSTDTQYF.

Turning to this clone: At one end, the junction sequence differs from germline, possibly due to a read error. The rearrangement uses TRBV7-6 and TRBJ2-7; a weak D match, TRBD1 (6 bases). This CDR3 contains 9 residues. The germline gives CDR1 SGHVS, CDR2 FNYEAQ. The CDR3 bases are TGTGCCAGCAGCCAGGACAGCGCCTTC. It translates to CASSQDSAF.